The T cell receptor beta chain under discussion was sequenced for a study of blood T cell repertoires in COVID-19. Turning to the study itself: Italy, Spain and the United States were the sources of the convalescent and acute COVID-19 samples. T cells, B-cell-depleted T cells, or PBMCs supplied cDNA or gDNA.

This CDR3 spans 15 amino acids. V lost 6 bases to trimming and J lost 2 bases; unmatched junction nucleotides: 6. Per the germline V gene, CDR1 is SGHAT and CDR2 is FQNNGV. Study processing details: For nucleated cells, counts were estimated from reference gene primer amplification. Generated by immunoSEQ multiplex PCR, the TCRdb table keeps only in-frame clones and is missing some. V, J and clone size derive from that table, while D and trimming were established from the DNA sequence. Of about 150,000 clones listed, about 83% are singletons. The TCR comes from a man in his fifties with acute or convalescent COVID-19. The rearrangement uses TRBV11-2 and TRBJ2-7; 11 bases agree with TRBD2. The sample comprised peripheral blood. The CDR3 protein is CASSLAGGFPYEQYV. DNA of the CDR3: TGTGCCAGCAGTCTAGCGGGGGGATTCCCCTACGAGCAGTACGTC.